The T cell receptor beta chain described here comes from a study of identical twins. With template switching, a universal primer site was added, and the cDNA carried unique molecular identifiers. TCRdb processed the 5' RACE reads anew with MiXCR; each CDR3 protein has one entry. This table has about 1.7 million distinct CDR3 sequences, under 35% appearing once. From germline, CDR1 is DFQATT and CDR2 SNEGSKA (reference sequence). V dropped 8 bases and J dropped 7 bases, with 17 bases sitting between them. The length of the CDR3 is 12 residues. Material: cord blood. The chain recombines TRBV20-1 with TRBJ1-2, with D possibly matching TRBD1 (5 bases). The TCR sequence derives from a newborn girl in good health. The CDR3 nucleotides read TGCAGTCACCCCGGCAGGGATTCTGGCTACACCTTC. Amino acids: CSHPGRDSGYTF.